This TCR beta chain was documented in a study of blood T cell repertoires in COVID-19. Germline loops: CDR1 LGHNA, CDR2 YSLEER. This CDR3 region has 15 residues. The V and J ends lost 1 base and 0 bases respectively, with 7 bases between them. TCRdb's copy holds only in-frame clones and misses some; the assay was immunoSEQ multiplex PCR. The sample has roughly 340,000 clones, roughly 86% seen once. Followed over time, Seattle patients had been enrolled while infection was active. The sample consisted of peripheral blood. The chain combines TRBV4-3 with TRBJ2-4; perhaps TRBD1 as D (5 bases). The TCR was taken from a woman in her 70s with COVID-19, enrolled during active disease. The CDR3 is CASSQGRVAKNIQYF. CDR3 coding DNA: TGCGCCAGCAGCCAAGGCAGGGTAGCCAAAAACATTCAGTACTTC.